The 31 T cell receptor beta chains listed next were all sequenced from one sample in a study of T cell responses to AZD1222 COVID-19 vaccine (dated by TCRdb to the early 2020s). Per the publication, the time point label means: baseline before first vaccination. Library construction relied on the immunoSEQ multiplex PCR assay. Imported from immuneACCESS, the table was reduced by TCRdb to in-frame sequences with V and J called. These copies leave out some clones; in studies compared against another copy, an unresolved V gene accounts for under half, and the cause of the remainder is not known. The sample table lists some 110,000 clones, nearly 95% of them with a count of one. Approximately 5% of the sample is taken by the ten largest. Material: peripheral blood, obtained on day 0 of AZD1222 vaccination. The receptors were gathered from an adult in good health.

This chain connects TRBV6-2 or TRBV6-3 to TRBJ2-2, with TRBD1 matching 8 bases. V trimming: 6 bases; J trimming: 2 bases; junction bases outside the gene matches: 11. CDR1 and CDR2 (germline): MNHEY, SVGEGT. This CDR3 contains 17 residues. The CDR3 loop reads CASSRPAQGANTGELFF. As DNA, the CDR3 is TGTGCCAGCAGCCGGCCAGCCCAGGGGGCAAACACCGGGGAGCTGTTTTTT.

The genes are TRBV4-1 and TRBJ2-1; 12 positions match TRBD2. The CDR3 totals 15 residues. The germline CDR1 and CDR2 sequences are MGHRA and YSYEKL. The V segment lost 1 base and the J segment 9 bases; nucleotides outside the gene matches: 4. This chain's CDR3 is CASSQGLAGVGEQFF. CDR3 bases: TGCGCCAGCAGCCAAGGACTAGCGGGAGTGGGTGAGCAGTTCTTC.

The chain couples TRBV15 to TRBJ1-2; D is possibly TRBD1 (5 bases). V lost 0 bases, J lost 6 bases, and 26 bases lay in between. CDR3 length equals 19 residues. Looked up from germline, CDR1 is LNHNV and CDR2 is YYDKDF (reference sequence). CDR3 residues: CATSREYETEYGESDGYTF. The CDR3 DNA reads TGTGCCACCAGCAGAGAATATGAGACAGAATATGGGGAGTCGGATGGCTACACCTTC. Variable domain in full (rest from reference TRBV15 and TRBJ1-2): DAMVIQNPRYQVTQFGKPVTLSCSQTLNHNVMYWYQQKSSQAPKLLFHYYDKDFNNEADTPDNFQSRRPNTSFCFLDIRSPGLGDTAMYLCATSREYETEYGESDGYTFGSGTRLTVV.

The rearrangement links TRBV27 to TRBJ1-5, with no clear D. Trimming took 2 bases from V and 3 from J, leaving 8 bases between them. There are 14 residues in the CDR3. Per germline, CDR1 MNHEY and CDR2 SMNVEV (reference sequence). The CDR3 region is CASSLTGVNQPQHF. The CDR3 DNA follows: TGTGCCAGCAGTTTAACGGGTGTCAATCAGCCCCAGCATTTT.

The chain uses TRBV6-5 and TRBJ1-1; weak D call: TRBD1 (5 bases). The CDR3 spans 15 residues. Trimming shortened V by 10 bases and J by 4 bases, and 22 bases separated the two germline ends. From germline, CDR1 is MNHEY and CDR2 SVGAGI. CDR3 DNA sequence: TGTGCCACCAGAATTCAGGGTTTCGAGGGCACTGAAGCTTTCTTT. It encodes CATRIQGFEGTEAFF.

The V and J genes are TRBV6-5 and TRBJ2-3; 9 nucleotides line up with TRBD2. The germline V gene has CDR1 MNHEY and CDR2 SVGAGI. The CDR3 runs to 15 residues. V shed 5 bases and J 0 bases; nucleotides not matched to a gene: 3. The CDR3 reads CASSPSGTSTDTQYF. CDR3 bases: TGTGCCAGCAGTCCTAGCGGGACTAGCACAGATACGCAGTATTTT.

The CDR3, as DNA: TGTGCCAGCAGCGGAGGGACAGGGGGCCAGCCCCAGCATTTT. Amino acids: CASSGGTGGQPQHF. The chain has TRBV7-8 and TRBJ1-5; 12 bases are a match to TRBD1. This CDR3 comprises 14 residues. Germline values: CDR1 SGHVS, CDR2 FQNEAQ. After removal of 5 bases from V and 7 bases from J, the junction contained 3 bases not matched to a gene.

The V call is TRBV18, the J call TRBJ2-7; no reliable D call. CDR3 length: 16 residues. Deletions cut 3 bases from V and 6 bases from J, with 21 bases between. CDR1 and CDR2 from the germline V gene are KGHSH and LQKENI. Written as DNA, the CDR3 is TGTGCCAGCTCACCCTCCCGAGGACGAGGTGGTGGCGAGCAGTACTTC. Encoded protein: CASSPSRGRGGGEQYF.

V is TRBV30 and J is TRBJ1-3, with TRBD1 matching over 8 bases. CDR1 GTSNPN and CDR2 SVGIG come from the germline V gene (reference sequence). There are 13 residues in the CDR3. The J segment lost 6 bases and the V segment lost 3 bases, leaving 4 bases of the junction unmatched. CDR3 sequence reads: CAWSRGRVNTIYF. The CDR3 nucleotides are TGTGCCTGGAGCAGGGGGCGCGTAAACACCATATATTTT.

The chain is built from TRBV28 and TRBJ1-6; 9 nucleotides align to TRBD1. After removal of 4 bases from V and 10 bases from J, the junction contained 11 bases not matched to a gene. Germline CDR1 and CDR2: MDHEN and SYDVKM. The CDR3 runs to 16 residues. The CDR3 protein is CASSSGGDRAYSPLHF. The CDR3 DNA reads as TGTGCCAGCAGTTCTGGGGGGGACAGGGCCTACTCACCCCTCCACTTT.

This rearrangement joins TRBV11-3 to TRBJ2-7; D is perhaps TRBD1 (6 bases). The V and J ends lost 4 bases and 3 bases respectively, with 13 bases between them. The CDR3 is 14 residues long. Germline CDR1 reads SGHNT; CDR2 reads YENEEA. In DNA, the CDR3 is TGTGCCAGCAGCTCGAGGACAGTGAACTACGAGCAGTACTTC. Amino acids: CASSSRTVNYEQYF.

The V and J genes are TRBV29-1 and TRBJ1-1; no reliable D call. Trimming removed 4 bases from V and 11 bases from J, with 14 bases in between. Germline V gene data show CDR1 as SQVTM and CDR2 as ANQGSEA. The CDR3 spans 11 residues. The CDR3 nucleotides are TGCAGCGTTGTTGGAGGTCTCGGGGCTTTCTTT. It encodes CSVVGGLGAFF.

The chain links TRBV27 to TRBJ1-4; 9 positions agree with TRBD1. V shed 5 bases, J shed 6 bases, and the junction held 4 bases outside the gene matches. Looked up from germline, CDR1 is MNHEY and CDR2 is SMNVEV (reference sequence). The CDR3 sequence is 14 residues long. For the CDR3, the DNA is TGTGCCAGCAGTCCCGGACAGGGGTATGAAAAACTGTTTTTT. The encoded protein is CASSPGQGYEKLFF.

V gene TRBV9 combines with J gene TRBJ1-3; D is possibly TRBD1 (5 bases). V lost 4 bases, J lost 1 base, and 12 bases lay in between. CDR3 length equals 15 residues. Germline loops: CDR1 SGDLS, CDR2 YYNGEE. This chain's CDR3 is CASSSQGASGNTIYF. The CDR3 nucleotides read TGTGCCAGCAGCTCCCAGGGAGCTTCTGGAAACACCATATATTTT.

The chain combines TRBV5-1 with TRBJ2-1; 11 nucleotides agree with TRBD2. The CDR3 has 15 residues. CDR1 is SGHRS and CDR2 is YFSETQ in the germline V gene. V shed 3 bases, J shed 7 bases, and the junction held 6 bases outside the gene matches. CDR3 nucleotides: TGCGCCAGCAGCTCGACTAGCGGGACAGGGAATGAGCAGTTCTTC. This sequence encodes CASSSTSGTGNEQFF.

The chain links TRBV18 to TRBJ1-3, with D unresolved. The germline CDR1 and CDR2 sequences are KGHSH and LQKENI. Trimming removed 6 bases at V and 3 bases at J, with 12 bases between. This CDR3 spans 14 amino acids. The CDR3 protein is CASSQDGFGNTIYF. CDR3 DNA: TGTGCCAGCTCCCAGGACGGATTTGGAAACACCATATATTTT.

As DNA, the CDR3 is TGCAGCGTTGAACTGGGGCAGGAGGGCTACGAGCAGTACTTC. Translated, it gives CSVELGQEGYEQYF. This chain links TRBV29-1 with TRBJ2-7; the D gene is possibly TRBD2 (6 bases). Germline V lookup: CDR1 SQVTM, CDR2 ANQGSEA. V was cut by 2 bases and J by 3 bases, with 14 bases left in between. CDR3 length equals 14 residues.

This sequence joins TRBV19 and TRBJ2-2; D remains unclear. CDR3 length: 15 residues. Germline V gene lookup returns CDR1 LNHDA and CDR2 SQIVND (reference sequence). The V end lost 3 bases, the J end lost 0 bases, and 8 bases lay between the germline ends. For the CDR3, the DNA is TGTGCCAGTAGTATTTTAGTTTCGAACACCGGGGAGCTGTTTTTT. The encoded protein is CASSILVSNTGELFF.

The chain uses TRBV5-5 and TRBJ2-3; 7 nucleotides align to TRBD2. Germline CDR1 reads SGHKS; CDR2 reads YYEKEE (reference sequence). The CDR3 runs to 14 residues. The ends lost 5 bases at V and 3 bases at J; junction bases unmatched: 6. DNA for the CDR3: TGTGCCAGCAGAGATTCGGGGGGTACAGATACGCAGTATTTT. It encodes CASRDSGGTDTQYF.

This clone was picked up one time. Here the CDR3 reads CASSLRTGGLTTDTQYF. The CDR3 nucleotides are TGTGCCAGCAGCTTACGGACAGGGGGCCTTACCACAGATACGCAGTATTTT. The chain uses TRBV7-3 and TRBJ2-3, with 11 positions matching TRBD1. Germline V gives CDR1 SGHTA, CDR2 FQGTGA. CDR3 size: 17 residues. V lost 2 bases to trimming and J lost 2 bases; unmatched junction nucleotides: 6.

Worth noting for this clone: The same CDR3 arises from other DNA sequences in this sample as well. The CDR3 coding sequence is TGTGCCAGCAGTGAACAGGGAACTGAAGCTTTCTTT. This sequence encodes CASSEQGTEAFF. The chain is built from TRBV6-1 and TRBJ1-1, with a tentative D call TRBD1 (5 bases). Germline assignment: CDR1 MNHNS and CDR2 SASEGT. The CDR3 runs to 12 residues. Trimming pared 2 bases from V and 5 bases from J, leaving 6 bases between.

The chain recombines TRBV6-5 with TRBJ1-1; D uncertain. Germline V gene data show CDR1 as MNHEY and CDR2 as SVGAGI. V was trimmed by 0 bases and J by 2 bases, leaving 10 bases between them. CDR3 length: 15 amino acids. The CDR3 loop reads CASSYSGHPNTEAFF. In nucleotides, the CDR3 is TGTGCCAGCAGTTACTCTGGGCACCCCAACACTGAAGCTTTCTTT.

The chain couples TRBV10-3 to TRBJ1-6; D unresolved. The CDR3 loop spans 14 amino acids. V was cut by 11 bases and J by 7 bases, with 18 bases left in between. The germline gives CDR1 ENHRY, CDR2 SYGVKD. CDR3 in DNA: TGTGCCTCAAGCCCCATATCTGAAAATTCACCCCTCCACTTT. Amino acid sequence: CASSPISENSPLHF.

This clone was detected only once. The chain carries TRBV18 and TRBJ1-1; weak D call: TRBD1 (5 bases). The germline V gene has CDR1 KGHSH and CDR2 LQKENI. V lost 8 bases and J 1 base, leaving 11 bases between the germline ends. The CDR3 runs to 13 residues. The CDR3: CASPRAPNTEAFF. The CDR3, as DNA: TGTGCCAGCCCCAGGGCCCCGAACACTGAAGCTTTCTTT. The full variable domain, completed using reference TRBV18 and TRBJ1-1, is NAGVMQNPRHLVRRRGQEARLRCSPMKGHSHVYWYRQLPEEGLKFMVYLQKENIIDESGMPKERFSAEFPKEGPSILRIQQVVRGDSAAYFCASPRAPNTEAFFGQGTRLTVV.

The J gene is TRBJ2-1, the V gene TRBV9, with a possible D match to TRBD2 (6 bases). The germline gives CDR1 SGDLS, CDR2 YYNGEE. The CDR3 runs to 17 residues. Trimming pared 2 bases from V and 3 bases from J, leaving 18 bases between. The DNA for the CDR3 is TGTGCCAGCAGCGTTGGGGGGTCACCACCTATCTACAATGAGCAGTTCTTC. Encoded protein: CASSVGGSPPIYNEQFF.

V is TRBV7-9 and J is TRBJ1-1, with 7 bases aligning to TRBD1. V shed 5 bases, J shed 7 bases, and the junction held 4 bases outside the gene matches. The CDR3 has 12 amino acids. Germline-derived CDR1 and CDR2 are SEHNR and FQNEAQ (reference sequence). Written as DNA, the CDR3 is TGTGCCAGCAGCCTTACAGGGGTTGAAGCTTTCTTT. This sequence encodes CASSLTGVEAFF.

The chain combines TRBV11-2 with TRBJ2-1, with D unresolved. Germline assignment: CDR1 SGHAT and CDR2 FQNNGV. Deletions cut 8 bases from V and 1 base from J, with 9 bases between. This CDR3 comprises 13 residues. DNA for the CDR3: TGTGCCAGCGATTCGGGTTCCTACAATGAGCAGTTCTTC. Its translation: CASDSGSYNEQFF.

This chain joins TRBV30 and TRBJ2-2; possible D gene TRBD2, 5 bases. Germline V CDR1 and CDR2: GTSNPN, SVGIG (reference sequence). The V and J ends lost 4 bases and 6 bases respectively, with 12 bases between them. The CDR3 contains 13 residues. In nucleotides, the CDR3 is TGTGCCTGGAACTTCAAGGGAGCCGGGGAGCTGTTTTTT. It is translated as CAWNFKGAGELFF.

V usage is TRBV3-1 (or the pseudogene TRBV3-2) and J usage is TRBJ2-7; D might be TRBD1 or TRBD2, each matching 5 bases. V was cut by 1 base and J by 5 bases, with 9 bases left in between. Germline CDR1 is LGHDT and CDR2 is YNNKEL (reference sequence). The CDR3 length is 13 residues. DNA for the CDR3: TGTGCCAGCAGCCAAGTGAGAGGGGACGAGCAGTACTTC. This gives the protein CASSQVRGDEQYF.

The V and J genes are TRBV6-5 and TRBJ1-5, with unresolved D. Germline loops: CDR1 MNHEY, CDR2 SVGAGI. CDR3 length: 13 residues. V lost 6 bases and J 4 bases, leaving 10 bases between the germline ends. This CDR3 reads CASSRALNQPQHF. CDR3 coding DNA: TGTGCCAGCAGCCGGGCACTGAATCAGCCCCAGCATTTT.

The chain uses TRBV9 and TRBJ2-1, with a weak D call TRBD1 (5 bases). CDR3 length: 14 residues. Germline V lookup: CDR1 SGDLS, CDR2 YYNGEE. Trimming removed 0 bases from V and 9 bases from J, with 13 bases in between. The CDR3 coding sequence is TGTGCCAGCAGCGTAGATAATCTCAGGGTTGAGCAGTTCTTC. It encodes CASSVDNLRVEQFF.